A single sample is the source of the 10 T cell receptor beta chains below, sequenced in a study of early T cells in non-severe SARS-CoV-2 infection. TCRdb ran MiXCR on the 5' RACE reads and lists one entry per CDR3 protein. This sample yields roughly 34,000 distinct CDR3 sequences, of which roughly 7.1% are seen a single time; about 13% belongs to the top ten. This specimen consisted of whole blood, obtained at baseline. These receptors were collected from an adult who was a healthcare worker with PCR-confirmed SARS-CoV-2 infection or an uninfected control (not recorded which).

In this sample, this clonotype turned up many times. This rearrangement joins TRBV18 to TRBJ2-1; 10 bases match TRBD2. V shed 4 bases, J shed 2 bases, and the junction held 5 bases outside the gene matches. Germline CDR1 KGHSH, CDR2 LQKENI. The CDR3 sequence is 16 residues long. The CDR3 DNA sequence: TGTGCCAGCTCACTATCTAGCGGGAGACCCTACAATGAGCAGTTCTTC. Its translation is CASSLSSGRPYNEQFF.

The gene calls are TRBV6-2 or TRBV6-3 and TRBJ2-7; D is perhaps TRBD2 (5 bases). V lost 6 bases to trimming and J lost 5 bases, with 11 bases between them. The CDR3 extends over 12 amino acids. Germline CDR1 reads MNHEY; CDR2 reads SVGEGT. CDR3: CASSISSHEQYV. The CDR3 region has the DNA TGTGCCAGCAGCATCTCTAGCCACGAGCAGTACGTC.

The chain recombines TRBV28 with TRBJ2-7, with D perhaps matching TRBD1 (5 bases). The CDR3 spans 13 residues. Deletions cut 4 bases from V and 2 bases from J, with 9 bases between. Germline V gives CDR1 MDHEN, CDR2 SYDVKM. The CDR3 sequence is CASSSDSPYEQYF. The DNA for the CDR3 is TGTGCCAGCAGTTCTGACAGTCCCTACGAGCAGTACTTC.

There are many counts of this clonotype. V is TRBV5-1 and J is TRBJ2-7, with TRBD1 matching 12 bases. Germline V gene data show CDR1 as SGHRS and CDR2 as YFSETQ. The CDR3 sequence is 17 residues long. J lost 6 bases, V lost 1 base, and 11 bases had no gene match. The CDR3 reads CASSLTPFRDRGPEQYF. The CDR3, as DNA: TGCGCCAGCAGCTTGACTCCCTTCCGGGACAGGGGGCCCGAGCAGTACTTC.

Ten or more counts support this clonotype. V and J are TRBV20-1 and TRBJ2-1; D is perhaps TRBD1 (6 bases). V was shortened by 4 bases and J by 7 bases, with 17 bases between the two germline ends. Per germline, CDR1 DFQATT and CDR2 SNEGSKA (reference sequence). CDR3 size: 14 residues. CDR3 loop: CSAIRTATANEQFF. The CDR3, as DNA: TGCAGTGCTATACGGACAGCCACCGCGAATGAGCAGTTCTTC.

This clonotype was seen ten or more times. The chain combines TRBV4-3 with TRBJ2-2, with 7 nucleotides matching TRBD2. CDR1 and CDR2 (germline): LGHNA, YSLEER. The CDR3 has 14 amino acids. The J segment lost 10 bases and the V segment lost 4 bases, leaving 9 bases of the junction unmatched. This CDR3 reads CASSPGTTFPELFF. In DNA form, the CDR3 reads TGCGCCAGCAGCCCGGGGACTACCTTTCCGGAGCTGTTTTTT.

This clonotype was counted a few times. CDR3 sequence: CASSESTEEPNQPQHF. The DNA of the CDR3 is TGTGCCAGCAGTGAATCAACTGAAGAACCGAATCAGCCCCAGCATTTT. The chain is built from TRBV25-1 and TRBJ1-5; D remains unclear. Trimming stripped 1 base from V and 4 bases from J, with 14 bases between. This CDR3 contains 16 residues. Looked up from germline, CDR1 is MGHDK and CDR2 is SYGVNS.

The rearrangement joins TRBV2 to TRBJ2-7; a weak D match, TRBD2 (5 bases). CDR1 is SNHLY, CDR2 FYNNEI, per germline. The CDR3 is 13 residues long. Trimming pared 5 bases from V and 4 bases from J, leaving 12 bases between. The CDR3 sequence is CASSSGGPYEQYF. CDR3 bases: TGTGCCAGCAGTTCGGGCGGGCCGTACGAGCAGTACTTC.

This clonotype occurred a few times. The junction departs from the called germline gene at one end, perhaps through a read error. The chain couples TRBV7-7 to TRBJ2-3; 7 bases line up with TRBD1. This CDR3 spans 14 amino acids. Germline CDR1 reads SSHAT; CDR2 reads FNYEAQ (reference sequence). The CDR3 DNA is TGTGCTAGCAGCCCCAGGGGGAGCACAGATACGCAGTATTTT. This gives the protein CASSPRGSTDTQYF.

This clonotype was recorded only once. The chain links TRBV5-6 to TRBJ2-1; 14 bases align to TRBD2. There are 17 residues in the CDR3. Per germline, CDR1 SGHDT and CDR2 YYEEEE. V gave up 1 base and J gave up 11 bases; unmatched junction bases: 11. This CDR3 reads CASSLSVGTSGSGKQFF. The CDR3 nucleotides read TGTGCCAGCAGCTTGAGTGTAGGGACTAGCGGGAGCGGAAAGCAGTTCTTC.